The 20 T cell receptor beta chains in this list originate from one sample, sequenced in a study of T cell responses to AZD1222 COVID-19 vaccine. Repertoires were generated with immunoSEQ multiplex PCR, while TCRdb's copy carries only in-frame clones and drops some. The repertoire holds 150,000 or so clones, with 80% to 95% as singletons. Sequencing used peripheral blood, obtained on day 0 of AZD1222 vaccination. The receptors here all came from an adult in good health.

The CDR3 DNA reads as TGCGCCAGCAGCTCCTCGCGGGGCACAGATACGCAGTATTTT. Translated: CASSSSRGTDTQYF. The chain is built from TRBV5-1 and TRBJ2-3; possible D gene TRBD2, 5 bases. Trimming left V 3 bases short and J 1 base short, with 9 bases between. CDR3 size: 14 residues. Germline CDR1 and CDR2: SGHRS and YFSETQ.

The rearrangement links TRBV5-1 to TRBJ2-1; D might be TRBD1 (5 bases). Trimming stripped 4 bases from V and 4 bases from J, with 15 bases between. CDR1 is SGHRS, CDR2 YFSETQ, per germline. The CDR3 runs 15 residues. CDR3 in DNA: TGCGCCAGCAGCCCTGGGGCCCAAGCGTACAATGAGCAGTTCTTC. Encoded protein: CASSPGAQAYNEQFF.

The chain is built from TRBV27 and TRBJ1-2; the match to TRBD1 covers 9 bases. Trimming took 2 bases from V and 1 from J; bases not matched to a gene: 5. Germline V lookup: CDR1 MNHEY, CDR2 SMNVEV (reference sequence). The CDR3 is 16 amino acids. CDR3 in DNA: TGTGCCAGCAGTTTACGGGGACAGGGACGTAACTATGGCTACACCTTC. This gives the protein CASSLRGQGRNYGYTF.

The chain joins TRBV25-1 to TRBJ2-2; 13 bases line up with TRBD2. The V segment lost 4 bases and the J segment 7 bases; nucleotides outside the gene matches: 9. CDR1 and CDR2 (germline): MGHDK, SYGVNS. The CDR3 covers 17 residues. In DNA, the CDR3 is TGTGCCAGCAGTGGGACTAGCGGGAGCGCTTTGGTCGGGGAGCTGTTTTTT. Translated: CASSGTSGSALVGELFF.

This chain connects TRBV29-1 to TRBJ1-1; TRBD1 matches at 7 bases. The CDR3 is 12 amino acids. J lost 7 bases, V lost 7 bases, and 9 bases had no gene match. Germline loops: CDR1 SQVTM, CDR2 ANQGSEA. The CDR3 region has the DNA TGCAGCGCACAGAGGCGGGACAGTGAAGCTTTCTTT. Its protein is CSAQRRDSEAFF.

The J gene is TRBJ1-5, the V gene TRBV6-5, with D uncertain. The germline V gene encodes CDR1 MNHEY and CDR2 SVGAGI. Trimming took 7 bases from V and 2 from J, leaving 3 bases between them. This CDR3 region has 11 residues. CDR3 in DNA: TGTGCCAGCATGCGCAATCAGCCCCAGCATTTT. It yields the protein CASMRNQPQHF.

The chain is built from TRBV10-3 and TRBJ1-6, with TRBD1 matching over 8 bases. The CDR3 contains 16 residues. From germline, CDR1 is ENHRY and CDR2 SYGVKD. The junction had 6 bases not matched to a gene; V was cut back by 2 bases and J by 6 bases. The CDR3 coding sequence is TGTGCCATCAGTGAGGACGGACAGGGCACTAATTCACCCCTCCACTTT. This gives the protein CAISEDGQGTNSPLHF.

This CDR3 reads CASSLTGGTEAFF. Here the CDR3 DNA reads TGTGCCAGCAGTCTGACAGGGGGCACTGAAGCTTTCTTT. V is TRBV6-5 and J is TRBJ1-1, with 9 bases aligning to TRBD1. J was trimmed by 4 bases and V by 5 bases; bases with no gene match: 2. The CDR3 runs to 13 residues. CDR1 MNHEY and CDR2 SVGAGI come from the germline V gene.

Here the CDR3 reads CASSPRGNTEAFF. The CDR3 DNA follows: TGTGCCAGCAGCCCCAGGGGGAACACTGAAGCTTTCTTT. The genes are TRBV7-9 and TRBJ1-1; a weak D match, TRBD1 (6 bases). Germline V gene data show CDR1 as SEHNR and CDR2 as FQNEAQ (reference sequence). CDR3 length equals 13 residues. Trimming stripped 5 bases from V and 1 base from J, with 8 bases between.

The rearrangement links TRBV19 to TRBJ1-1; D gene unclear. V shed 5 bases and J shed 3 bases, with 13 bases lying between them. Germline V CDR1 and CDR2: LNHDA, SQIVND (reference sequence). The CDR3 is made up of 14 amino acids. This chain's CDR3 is CASSPKGGDTEAFF. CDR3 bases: TGTGCCAGTAGTCCCAAAGGCGGGGACACTGAAGCTTTCTTT.

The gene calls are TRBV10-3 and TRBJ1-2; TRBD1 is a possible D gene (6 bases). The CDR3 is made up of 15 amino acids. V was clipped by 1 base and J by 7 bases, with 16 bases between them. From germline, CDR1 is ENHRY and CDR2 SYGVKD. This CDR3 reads CAISELEQGGRGYTF. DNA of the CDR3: TGTGCCATCAGTGAGTTAGAACAGGGCGGACGTGGCTACACCTTC.

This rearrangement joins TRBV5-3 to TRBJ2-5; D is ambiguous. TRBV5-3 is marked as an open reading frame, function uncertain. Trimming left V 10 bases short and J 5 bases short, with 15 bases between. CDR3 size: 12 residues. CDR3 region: CAPWRPRETQYF. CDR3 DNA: TGTGCCCCTTGGCGCCCCAGGGAGACCCAGTACTTC.

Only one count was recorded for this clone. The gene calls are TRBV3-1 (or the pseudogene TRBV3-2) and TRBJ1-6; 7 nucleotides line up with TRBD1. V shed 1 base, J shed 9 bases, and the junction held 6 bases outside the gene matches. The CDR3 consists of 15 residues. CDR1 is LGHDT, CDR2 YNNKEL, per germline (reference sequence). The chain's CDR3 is CASSQGQGVVSPLHF. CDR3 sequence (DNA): TGTGCCAGCAGCCAAGGGCAGGGGGTCGTTTCACCCCTCCACTTT.

CDR3 nucleotide sequence: TGTGCCAGCAGCCCCGGGGACACCGCGGATACGCAGTATTTT. Translated, it gives CASSPGDTADTQYF. The chain carries TRBV11-1 and TRBJ2-3; D is possibly TRBD1 (6 bases). The V end was cut by 5 bases, the J end by 6 bases, with 15 bases between. The germline gives CDR1 SGHAT, CDR2 FQDESV (reference sequence). CDR3 length equals 14 residues.

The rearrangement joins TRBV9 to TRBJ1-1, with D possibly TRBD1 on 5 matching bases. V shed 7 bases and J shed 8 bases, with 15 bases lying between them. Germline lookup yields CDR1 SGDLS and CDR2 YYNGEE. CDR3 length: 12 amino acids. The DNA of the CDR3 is TGTGCCAGCTCAACCGGGACCGGAGAAGCTTTCTTT. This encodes CASSTGTGEAFF.

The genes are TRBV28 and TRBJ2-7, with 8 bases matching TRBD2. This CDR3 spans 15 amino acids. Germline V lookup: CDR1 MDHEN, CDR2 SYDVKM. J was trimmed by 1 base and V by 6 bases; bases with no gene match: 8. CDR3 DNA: TGTGCCAGCAGACACAATAGCGGGAATTCCTACGAGCAGTACTTC. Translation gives CASRHNSGNSYEQYF.

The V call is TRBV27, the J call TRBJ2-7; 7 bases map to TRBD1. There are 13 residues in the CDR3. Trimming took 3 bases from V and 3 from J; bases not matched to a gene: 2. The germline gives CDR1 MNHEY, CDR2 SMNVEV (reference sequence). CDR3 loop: CASSFRTGYEQYF. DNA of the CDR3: TGTGCCAGCAGTTTCAGGACAGGCTACGAGCAGTACTTC.

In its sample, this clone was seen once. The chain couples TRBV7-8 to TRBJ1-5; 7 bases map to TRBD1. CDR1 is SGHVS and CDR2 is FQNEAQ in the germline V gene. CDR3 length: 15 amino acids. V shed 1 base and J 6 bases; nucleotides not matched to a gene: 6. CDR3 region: CASSLVLGGSQPQHF. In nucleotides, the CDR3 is TGTGCCAGCAGCTTAGTCTTAGGGGGCAGTCAGCCCCAGCATTTT.

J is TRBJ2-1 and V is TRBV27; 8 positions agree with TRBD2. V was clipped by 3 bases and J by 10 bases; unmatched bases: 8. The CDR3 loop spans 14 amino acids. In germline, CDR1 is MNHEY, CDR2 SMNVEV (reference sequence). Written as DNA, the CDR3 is TGTGCCAGCAGTTTTTCGGGAGGGCCATGGGAGCAGTTCTTC. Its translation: CASSFSGGPWEQFF.

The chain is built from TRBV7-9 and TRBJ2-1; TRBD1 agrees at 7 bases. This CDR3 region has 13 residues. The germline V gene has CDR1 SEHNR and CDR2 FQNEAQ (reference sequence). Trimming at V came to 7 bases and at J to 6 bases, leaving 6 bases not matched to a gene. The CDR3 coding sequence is TGTGCCAGCAAATCCGACAGGGTCAATGAGCAGTTCTTC. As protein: CASKSDRVNEQFF. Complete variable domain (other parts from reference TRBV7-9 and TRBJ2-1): DTGVSQNPRHKITKRGQNVTFRCDPISEHNRLYWYRQTLGQGPEFLTYFQNEAQLEKSRLLSDRFSAERPKGSFSTLEIQRTEQGDSAMYLCASKSDRVNEQFFGPGTRLTVL.